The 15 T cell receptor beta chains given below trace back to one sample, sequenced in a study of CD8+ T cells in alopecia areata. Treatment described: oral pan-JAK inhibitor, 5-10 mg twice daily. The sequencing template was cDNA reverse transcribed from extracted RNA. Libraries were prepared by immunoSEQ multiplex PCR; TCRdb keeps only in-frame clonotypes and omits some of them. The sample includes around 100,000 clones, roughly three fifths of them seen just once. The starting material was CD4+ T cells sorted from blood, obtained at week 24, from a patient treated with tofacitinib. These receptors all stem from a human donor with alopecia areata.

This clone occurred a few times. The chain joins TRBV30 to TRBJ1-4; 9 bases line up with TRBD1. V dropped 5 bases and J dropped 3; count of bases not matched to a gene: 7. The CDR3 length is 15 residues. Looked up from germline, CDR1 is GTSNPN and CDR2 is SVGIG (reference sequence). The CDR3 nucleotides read TGTGCCTGGTCGGGACAGGGCGTCCCTAATGAAAAACTGTTTTTT. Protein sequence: CAWSGQGVPNEKLFF.

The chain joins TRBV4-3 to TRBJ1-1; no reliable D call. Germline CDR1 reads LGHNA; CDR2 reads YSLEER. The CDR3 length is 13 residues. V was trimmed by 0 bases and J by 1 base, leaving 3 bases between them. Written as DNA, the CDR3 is TGCGCCAGCAGCCAAGAGGAGAACACTGAAGCTTTCTTT. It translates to CASSQEENTEAFF.

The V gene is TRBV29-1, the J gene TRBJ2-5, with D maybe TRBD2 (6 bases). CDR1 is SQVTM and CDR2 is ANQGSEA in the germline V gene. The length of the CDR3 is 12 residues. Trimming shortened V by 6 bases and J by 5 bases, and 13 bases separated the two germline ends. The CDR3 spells CSVQSGEETQYF. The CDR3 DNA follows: TGCAGCGTCCAGTCGGGGGAGGAGACCCAGTACTTC.

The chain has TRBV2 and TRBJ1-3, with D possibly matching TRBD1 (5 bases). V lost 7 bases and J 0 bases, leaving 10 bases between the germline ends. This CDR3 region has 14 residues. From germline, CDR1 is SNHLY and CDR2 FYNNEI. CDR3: CASKTGPSGNTIYF. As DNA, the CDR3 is TGTGCCAGCAAAACAGGTCCCTCTGGAAACACCATATATTTT. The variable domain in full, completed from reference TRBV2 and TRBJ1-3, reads EPEVTQTPSHQVTQMGQEVILRCVPISNHLYFYWYRQILGQKVEFLVSFYNNEISEKSEIFDDQFSVERPDGSNFTLKIRSTKLEDSAMYFCASKTGPSGNTIYFGEGSWLTVV.

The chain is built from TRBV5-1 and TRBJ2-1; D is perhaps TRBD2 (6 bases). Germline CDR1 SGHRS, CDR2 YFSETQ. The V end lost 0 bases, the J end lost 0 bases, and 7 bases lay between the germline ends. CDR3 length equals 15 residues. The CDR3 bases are TGCGCCAGCAGCTTGGACGGGGGCTCCTACAATGAGCAGTTCTTC. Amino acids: CASSLDGGSYNEQFF.

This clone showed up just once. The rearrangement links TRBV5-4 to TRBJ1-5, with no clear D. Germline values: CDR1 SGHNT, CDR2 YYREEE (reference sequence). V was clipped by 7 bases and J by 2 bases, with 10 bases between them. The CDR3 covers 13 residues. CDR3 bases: TGTGCCAGCGGAAACGATGGCAATCAGCCCCAGCATTTT. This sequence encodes CASGNDGNQPQHF.

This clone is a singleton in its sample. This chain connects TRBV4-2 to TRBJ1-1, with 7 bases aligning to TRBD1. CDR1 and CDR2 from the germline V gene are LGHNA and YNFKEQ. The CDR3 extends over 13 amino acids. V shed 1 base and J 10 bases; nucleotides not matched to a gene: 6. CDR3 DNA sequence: TGTGCCAGCAGCCAAGCCGACAGGGAGGGAGCTTTCTTT. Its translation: CASSQADREGAFF.

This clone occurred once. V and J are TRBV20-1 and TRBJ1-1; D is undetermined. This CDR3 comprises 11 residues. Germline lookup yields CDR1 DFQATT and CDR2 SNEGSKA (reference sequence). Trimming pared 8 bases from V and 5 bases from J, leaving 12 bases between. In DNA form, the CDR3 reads TGCAGTCCCCTTAGGAGGACTGAAGCTTTCTTT. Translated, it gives CSPLRRTEAFF.

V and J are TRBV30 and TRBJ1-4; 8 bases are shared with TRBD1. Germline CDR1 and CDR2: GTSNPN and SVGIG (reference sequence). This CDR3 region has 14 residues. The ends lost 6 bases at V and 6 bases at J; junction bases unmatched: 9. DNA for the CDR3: TGTGCCTGTAGCAGGGGGCGCAATTATGAAAAACTGTTTTTT. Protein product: CACSRGRNYEKLFF.

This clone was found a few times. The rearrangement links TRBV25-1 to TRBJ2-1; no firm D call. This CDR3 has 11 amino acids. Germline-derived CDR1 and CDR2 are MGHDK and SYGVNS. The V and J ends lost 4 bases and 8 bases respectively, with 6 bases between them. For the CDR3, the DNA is TGTGCCAGCAGTGGGGTCTATGAGCAGTTCTTC. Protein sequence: CASSGVYEQFF. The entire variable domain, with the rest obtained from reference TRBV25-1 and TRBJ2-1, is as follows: EADIYQTPRYLVIGTGKKITLECSQTMGHDKMYWYQQDPGMELHLIHYSYGVNSTEKGDLSSESTVSRIRTEHFPLTLESARPSHTSQYLCASSGVYEQFFGPGTRLTVL.

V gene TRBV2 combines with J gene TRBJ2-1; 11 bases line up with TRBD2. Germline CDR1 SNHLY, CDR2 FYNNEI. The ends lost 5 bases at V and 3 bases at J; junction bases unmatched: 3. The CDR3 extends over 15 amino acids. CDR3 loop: CASSTLAGGYNEQFF. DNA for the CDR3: TGTGCCAGCAGTACGCTAGCGGGGGGCTACAATGAGCAGTTCTTC. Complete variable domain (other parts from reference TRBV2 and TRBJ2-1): EPEVTQTPSHQVTQMGQEVILRCVPISNHLYFYWYRQILGQKVEFLVSFYNNEISEKSEIFDDQFSVERPDGSNFTLKIRSTKLEDSAMYFCASSTLAGGYNEQFFGPGTRLTVL.

The CDR3 DNA follows: TGTGCCAGCAGAGCGGTGGGTCAGCCCCAGCATTTT. It specifies CASRAVGQPQHF. The rearrangement uses TRBV2 and TRBJ1-5; D is unclear. V was trimmed by 6 bases and J by 6 bases, leaving 9 bases between them. CDR1 and CDR2 (germline): SNHLY, FYNNEI. The CDR3 extends over 12 amino acids.

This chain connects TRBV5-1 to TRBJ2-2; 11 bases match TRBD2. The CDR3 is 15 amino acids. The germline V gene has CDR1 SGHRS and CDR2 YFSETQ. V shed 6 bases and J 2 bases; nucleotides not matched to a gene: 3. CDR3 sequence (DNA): TGCGCCAGCATCGGACTAGCGGGTAACACCGGGGAGCTGTTTTTT. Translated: CASIGLAGNTGELFF.

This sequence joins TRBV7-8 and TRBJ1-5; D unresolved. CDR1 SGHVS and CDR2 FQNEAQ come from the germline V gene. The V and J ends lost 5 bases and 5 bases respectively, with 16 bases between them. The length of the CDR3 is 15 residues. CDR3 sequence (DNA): TGTGCCAGCAGCGTCCTCCGGGCCGTAGATCAGCCCCAGCATTTT. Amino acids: CASSVLRAVDQPQHF.

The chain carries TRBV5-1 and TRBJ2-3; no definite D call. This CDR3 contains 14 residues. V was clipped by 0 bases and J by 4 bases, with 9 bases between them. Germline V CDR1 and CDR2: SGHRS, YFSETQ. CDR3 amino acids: CASSLDRSPDTQYF. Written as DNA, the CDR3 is TGCGCCAGCAGCTTGGACCGTTCCCCAGATACGCAGTATTTT.